Reported below is one T cell receptor beta chain. Antigen specificity is unknown. This specimen belongs to a study of blood T cells in healthy people across ages. Study at large: Researchers report that template switching captured about one barcoded beta molecule per two T cells.

Study-wide results and limits: Both naive CD4+ cell counts and diversity were greater in long-lived donors than in aged donors. In older individuals, TCR beta diversity per million T cells was lower, falling roughly linearly with age.

Germline V CDR1 and CDR2: SNHLY, FYNNEI. The CDR3 extends over 15 amino acids. V trimming: 7 bases; J trimming: 5 bases; junction bases outside the gene matches: 11. The use of a sample-barcoded 5' primer and a J-beta primer mix characterized a second PCR of about 7 to 12 cycles. TCRdb itself ran the 5' RACE reads through MiXCR, one entry per CDR3 protein. Of more than 500,000 distinct CDR3 sequences in the sample, 25% to 30% were seen once. Sequencing input: blood. This clonotype was sampled from a woman in her 70s in good health. The chain links TRBV2 to TRBJ2-3; 8 positions agree with TRBD2. CDR3 in amino acids: CASTDGGATRDTQYF. The CDR3 DNA sequence: TGTGCCAGCACCGACGGGGGGGCAACCCGAGATACGCAGTATTTT.